Sequencing of this TCR beta chain was carried out in a study of a mutant IDH1 vaccine in newly diagnosed glioma. Note on this clone: The antigen is not known.

The time point here: week 35, safety follow-up. Mutant IDH1 20-mer peptide, at 300 ug, made up each vaccine dose, with topical imiquimod. Newly diagnosed WHO grade 3 or 4 IDH1-mutant, ATRX-lost astrocytomas were identified in the donors. Some clones are missing from TCRdb's copy, which holds only in-frame ones; the method was immunoSEQ multiplex PCR. The sample holds about 69,000 clones, around nine tenths seen once. The TCR sequence derives from a man aged 30-40 years with glioma. The specimen was PBMCs, collected from a glioma patient whose treatment included an IDH1 peptide vaccine.

CDR3 loop: CASSQDWVGGNTEAFF. The CDR3 DNA reads as TGCGCCAGCAGCCAAGATTGGGTAGGGGGGAACACTGAAGCTTTCTTT. This chain connects TRBV4-3 to TRBJ1-1; TRBD1 might be the D (6 bases). CDR1 is LGHNA, CDR2 YSLEER, per germline. This CDR3 spans 16 amino acids. V shed 0 bases and J shed 1 base, with 12 bases lying between them.